Sequencing of this T cell receptor (beta chain) was carried out in a study of CD8+CD57+ T cells in acquired aplastic anemia. In the study overall: Sorting CD4+ and CD8+ cells gave DNA averaging around 3 ug.

Genomic DNA acted as the template from which TCR beta VDJ combination and CDR3 sequence profiling were carried out. MiXCR, run by TCRdb on the reads, gives a single entry per CDR3 protein. The sample lists a few hundred thousand distinct CDR3 sequences, roughly 53% seen once, with just under 20% in the top ten. Comment on this clonotype: As yet, its antigen is unknown.

Previously, flow cytometry had revealed CD8+CD57+ cell expansion in the patients chosen for sequencing. Every patient had severe acquired aplastic anemia. Blood sampling was performed on the patients, and none of them had received therapy by then. General observations from the study: Sharing between patients and controls was observed for over 25 CD8+ CDR3 sequences.

The V gene lost 3 bases and the J gene lost 0 bases, with 11 bases spanning the gap. The CDR3 sequence is 17 residues long. Per germline, CDR1 KGHDR and CDR2 SFDVKD. The rearrangement joins TRBV24-1 to TRBJ2-6; possibly TRBD1 or TRBD2 for D (5 bases each). Sequenced: sorted CD4+, CD8+, or CD8+CD57+ T cells (not recorded which) from PBMCs. The receptor comes from a human donor with aplastic anemia. The CDR3 protein is CATSDPGRNSGANVLTF. The DNA for the CDR3 is TGTGCCACCAGTGATCCGGGACGTAACTCTGGGGCCAACGTCCTGACTTTC.